This section outlines one T cell receptor beta chain sequence together with its context. V lost 5 bases to trimming and J lost 6 bases; unmatched junction nucleotides: 8. Germline loops: CDR1 LGHDT, CDR2 YNNKEL (reference sequence). The CDR3 totals 16 residues. The sample comes from a study of blood T cell repertoires in COVID-19. Authors' methods: The authors estimated nucleated cell counts from reference gene primer amplification. Assay: immunoSEQ multiplex PCR; the TCRdb copy retains only in-frame clones and omits some. Clone size and the V and J calls come from that table; the DNA yielded D and trimming. This table has about 240,000 clones, around 80% appearing once.

The genes are TRBV3-1 (or the pseudogene TRBV3-2) and TRBJ1-5, with 12 bases aligning to TRBD1. The clonotype was recovered from a woman aged 18-35 years with acute or convalescent COVID-19. Sample: peripheral blood. CDR3 sequence (DNA): TGTGCCAGCAGCGCCCGGGACAGGGGGCTTGGTCAGCCCCAGCATTTT. Translated, it gives CASSARDRGLGQPQHF.